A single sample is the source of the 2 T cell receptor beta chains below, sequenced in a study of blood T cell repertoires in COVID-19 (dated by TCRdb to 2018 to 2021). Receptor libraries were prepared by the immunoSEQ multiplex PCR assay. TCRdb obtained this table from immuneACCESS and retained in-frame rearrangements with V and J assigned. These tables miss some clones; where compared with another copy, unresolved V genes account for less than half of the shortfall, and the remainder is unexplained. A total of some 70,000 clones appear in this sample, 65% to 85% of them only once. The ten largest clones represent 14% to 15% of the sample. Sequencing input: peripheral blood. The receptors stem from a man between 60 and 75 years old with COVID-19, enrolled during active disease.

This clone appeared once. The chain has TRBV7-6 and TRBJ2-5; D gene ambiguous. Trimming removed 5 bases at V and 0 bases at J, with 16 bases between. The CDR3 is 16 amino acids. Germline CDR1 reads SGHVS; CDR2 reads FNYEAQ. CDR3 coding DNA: TGTGCCAGCAGCAAAACAGTGGGCAGGTACCAAGAGACCCAGTACTTC. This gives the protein CASSKTVGRYQETQYF. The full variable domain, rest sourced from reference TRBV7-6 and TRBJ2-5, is GAGVSQSPRYKVTKRGQDVALRCDPISGHVSLYWYRQALGQGPEFLTYFNYEAQQDKSGLPNDRFSAERPEGSISTLTIQRTEQRDSAMYRCASSKTVGRYQETQYFGPGTRLLVL.

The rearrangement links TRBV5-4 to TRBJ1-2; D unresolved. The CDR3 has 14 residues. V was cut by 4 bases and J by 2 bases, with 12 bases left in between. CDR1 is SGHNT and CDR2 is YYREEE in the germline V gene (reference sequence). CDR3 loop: CASSQTGVNYGYTF. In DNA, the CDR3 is TGTGCCAGCAGCCAAACCGGGGTGAACTATGGCTACACCTTC.